The 27 T cell receptor beta chains below come from one sample, sequenced in a study of blood T cells in healthy people across ages. PCR was performed a second time for roughly 7 to 12 cycles using a sample-barcoded 5' primer and a J-beta primer mix. TCRdb ran MiXCR on the 5' RACE reads and lists one entry per CDR3 protein. The repertoire consists of under 1 million distinct CDR3 sequences, with around two fifths occurring once and the leading ten covering under 20%. Sample: blood. These receptors came from a man aged 60 to 69 in good health.

The rearrangement uses TRBV6-2 or TRBV6-3 and TRBJ2-3, with 8 nucleotides matching TRBD2. The V gene end was trimmed by 10 bases and the J gene end by 4 bases; junction bases not matched to a gene: 19. CDR3 size: 17 residues. Looked up from germline, CDR1 is MNHEY and CDR2 is SVGEGT. CDR3 coding DNA: TGTGCCACTACCCCCTCCGGGGGGGCCATCTACGCAGATACGCAGTATTTT. Translating gives CATTPSGGAIYADTQYF.

This chain links TRBV3-1 with TRBJ2-3, with unresolved D. Germline V lookup: CDR1 LGHDT, CDR2 YNNKEL (reference sequence). Trimming stripped 4 bases from V and 2 bases from J, with 10 bases between. The CDR3 contains 14 residues. The CDR3 sequence is CASSLRPNTDTQYF. The DNA for the CDR3 is TGTGCCAGCAGCCTAAGACCTAACACAGATACGCAGTATTTT.

This clonotype has just a few counts. V gene TRBV7-2 combines with J gene TRBJ2-5, with unresolved D. Germline-derived CDR1 and CDR2 are SGHTA and FQGNSA. The CDR3 is made up of 13 amino acids. V lost 7 bases and J 7 bases, leaving 16 bases between the germline ends. The CDR3 here is CASNPDRQVTQYF. CDR3 coding DNA: TGTGCCAGCAACCCAGACCGTCAGGTGACCCAGTACTTC.

This clonotype was counted a few times. The chain links TRBV11-3 to TRBJ2-7, with a weak D call TRBD1 (5 bases). CDR1 is SGHNT, CDR2 YENEEA, per germline. This CDR3 spans 14 amino acids. Between the trimmed V and J ends, which lost 5 bases and 3 bases, there was a span of 14 bases. Written as DNA, the CDR3 is TGTGCCAGCAGCCCGCCAGGGTCGGGCTACGAGCAGTACTTC. Protein sequence: CASSPPGSGYEQYF.

The chain is built from TRBV20-1 and TRBJ1-2; D not certain. Germline lookup yields CDR1 DFQATT and CDR2 SNEGSKA (reference sequence). Trimming removed 5 bases at V and 0 bases at J, with 13 bases between. The CDR3 length is 14 residues. The CDR3 DNA reads TGCAGTGCTTCGACTCGGGCTACTAACTATGGCTACACCTTC. Protein product: CSASTRATNYGYTF.

The chain combines TRBV6-5 with TRBJ2-7; D remains ambiguous. The DNA end is more similar to TRBJ2-5, so the J call may be wrong. From germline, CDR1 is MNHEY and CDR2 SVGAGI. This CDR3 region has 15 residues. CDR3 in DNA: TGTGCCAGCAGCCACGACAACTTCTTGGGGGAGACCCAGTACTTC. It translates to CASSHDNFLGETQYF.

This chain joins TRBV7-2 and TRBJ2-1; no definite D call. Germline values: CDR1 SGHTA, CDR2 FQGNSA. Trimming took off 0 bases at V and 15 bases at J, with 12 bases between the two ends. The CDR3 has 12 amino acids. CDR3 amino acids: CASSLADQPRFF. CDR3 in DNA: TGTGCCAGCAGCTTAGCCGACCAGCCCCGGTTCTTC.

This chain connects TRBV20-1 to TRBJ1-1; 9 bases match TRBD1. The CDR3 spans 15 residues. Trimming cost V 1 base and J 3 bases; bases outside gene matches: 6. The germline gives CDR1 DFQATT, CDR2 SNEGSKA (reference sequence). In DNA form, the CDR3 reads TGCAGTGCTAGAGTTGGACAGGGGCAGGACACTGAAGCTTTCTTT. Encoded protein: CSARVGQGQDTEAFF.

The chain employs TRBV20-1 and TRBJ2-4; D might be TRBD1 (5 bases). CDR3 length: 18 amino acids. V lost 5 bases, J lost 2 bases, and 25 bases lay in between. Per germline, CDR1 DFQATT and CDR2 SNEGSKA (reference sequence). The CDR3 DNA is TGCAGTGCTCAGCTGATAACATACCAACCAGGGACCAAAAACATTCAGTACTTC. It yields the protein CSAQLITYQPGTKNIQYF.

There are a few counts of this clonotype. J is TRBJ2-5 and V is TRBV7-9; 13 bases agree with TRBD2. Germline V gene lookup returns CDR1 SEHNR and CDR2 FQNEAQ (reference sequence). With V trimmed by 5 bases and J by 1 base, 4 bases remained unmatched. The CDR3 runs 16 residues. CDR3 sequence: CASSPGLAGIQETQYF. The CDR3 bases are TGTGCCAGCAGCCCGGGACTAGCGGGGATCCAAGAGACCCAGTACTTC. The whole variable domain, filled in from reference TRBV7-9 and TRBJ2-5, reads DTGVSQNPRHKITKRGQNVTFRCDPISEHNRLYWYRQTLGQGPEFLTYFQNEAQLEKSRLLSDRFSAERPKGSFSTLEIQRTEQGDSAMYLCASSPGLAGIQETQYFGPGTRLLVL.

This clonotype was seen only a few times. The chain combines TRBV12-3 or TRBV12-4 with TRBJ2-5; D might be TRBD2 (6 bases). Trimming stripped 5 bases from V and 5 bases from J, with 9 bases between. This CDR3 region has 12 residues. The CDR3 here is CASSRDFETQYF. In nucleotides, the CDR3 is TGTGCCAGCAGTCGGGACTTCGAGACCCAGTACTTC.

V and J are TRBV5-1 and TRBJ2-2; 11 nucleotides align to TRBD2. The germline V gene encodes CDR1 SGHRS and CDR2 YFSETQ. The trim removed 1 base at V and 5 bases at J, leaving 7 bases unmatched. The CDR3 is made up of 17 amino acids. For the CDR3, the DNA is TGCGCCAGCAGCTTGCGCCCGGGACTAGCGGAGACCGGGGAGCTGTTTTTT. Its protein is CASSLRPGLAETGELFF.

This clonotype was observed a few times. The chain employs TRBV5-1 and TRBJ2-5, with TRBD1 as a possible D gene (5 bases). V was trimmed by 4 bases and J by 2 bases, leaving 12 bases between them. This CDR3 is 14 amino acids long. CDR1 and CDR2 (germline): SGHRS, YFSETQ. In nucleotides, the CDR3 is TGCGCCAGCAGCCCCCTGACAGTTCAAGAGACCCAGTACTTC. Its protein product is CASSPLTVQETQYF.

In DNA form, the CDR3 reads TGTGCCAGCAGCTTAGATGGGGTCGGGGAGCTGTTTTTT. It is translated as CASSLDGVGELFF. This sequence joins TRBV7-2 and TRBJ2-2, with no clear D. CDR3 length equals 13 residues. Trimming removed 1 base from V and 7 bases from J, with 7 bases in between. Germline V gene sequence: CDR1 SGHTA, CDR2 FQGNSA.

In its sample, this clonotype was seen once. A read error may account for a junction end that differs from germline. The chain carries TRBV5-1 and TRBJ1-6; D is ambiguous. The CDR3 is 15 residues long. Germline V CDR1 and CDR2: SGHRS, YFSETQ. The DNA of the CDR3 is TGCGCCAGCAGCCGGACGGACTATAAGAATTCACCCTTCCACTTT. Encoded protein: CASSRTDYKNSPFHF.

Note on this clonotype: Just one base apart from a much larger clone, this may be a read error. V gene TRBV29-1 combines with J gene TRBJ2-4, with D perhaps assigned TRBD1 or TRBD2 (5 bases each). The V gene's germline CDR1 is SQVTM and CDR2 ANQGSEA. The length of the CDR3 is 14 residues. The V end was cut by 3 bases, the J end by 13 bases, with 22 bases between. CDR3 in amino acids: CSVDEGSSYNEQYF. The CDR3, as DNA: TGCAGCGTTGACGAGGGGAGCTCCTACAATGAGCAGTACTTC.

This clonotype was seen at least ten times. The V and J genes are TRBV6-5 and TRBJ1-4; 11 bases match TRBD1. Per the germline V gene, CDR1 is MNHEY and CDR2 is SVGAGI. The trim removed 2 bases at V and 8 bases at J, leaving 4 bases unmatched. The CDR3 length is 15 residues. CDR3 region: CASSYTGTGGEKLFF. The CDR3 DNA sequence: TGTGCCAGCAGTTACACCGGGACAGGGGGAGAAAAACTGTTTTTT.

This clonotype was detected only a few times. The chain couples TRBV6-5 to TRBJ2-2, with 7 bases matching TRBD2. V lost 1 base and J lost 2; bases outside the gene matches: 1. Germline lookup yields CDR1 MNHEY and CDR2 SVGAGI. CDR3 length: 15 residues. The CDR3 spells CASSYWGGNTGELFF. Here the CDR3 DNA reads TGTGCCAGCAGTTACTGGGGGGGAAACACCGGGGAGCTGTTTTTT.

This chain uses TRBV6-2 or TRBV6-3 with TRBJ2-1; 14 bases are shared with TRBD2. The germline gives CDR1 MNHEY, CDR2 SVGEGT. V was clipped by 2 bases and J by 10 bases; unmatched bases: 10. This CDR3 spans 17 amino acids. CDR3 nucleotides: TGTGCCAGCAGTTACGCGGGACTAGCGGGGGCCTACTGGGAGCAGTTCTTC. This codes for CASSYAGLAGAYWEQFF.

The chain combines TRBV2 with TRBJ2-5; no reliable D call. Germline CDR1 and CDR2: SNHLY and FYNNEI. Trimming shortened V by 4 bases and J by 4 bases, and 10 bases separated the two germline ends. The CDR3 loop spans 13 amino acids. The CDR3 DNA reads as TGTGCCAGCAGTGTTCTGGGTGGAGAGACCCAGTACTTC. Protein sequence: CASSVLGGETQYF.

As to this clonotype: A far larger clone is just one base off, so this is likely a read error. The V gene is TRBV2, the J gene TRBJ2-7, with 9 bases lining up with TRBD1. CDR1 is SNHLY and CDR2 is FYNNEI in the germline V gene. The CDR3 has 13 residues. V trimming: 7 bases; J trimming: 3 bases; junction bases outside the gene matches: 4. CDR3 bases: TGTGCCAGCACCCGGGGACAGGGCTACGAGCAGTACTTC. As protein: CASTRGQGYEQYF.

This chain links TRBV5-1 with TRBJ1-2; no definite D call. The germline CDR1 and CDR2 sequences are SGHRS and YFSETQ. V lost 4 bases and J lost 0, with 10 bases in between. The CDR3 totals 14 residues. CDR3 sequence (DNA): TGCGCCAGCAGCGGGGTAACAGCTAACTATGGCTACACCTTC. It is translated as CASSGVTANYGYTF.

This chain links TRBV12-3 or TRBV12-4 with TRBJ2-3; D is uncertain. Trimming removed 1 base from V and 6 bases from J, with 14 bases in between. There are 15 residues in the CDR3. In DNA form, the CDR3 reads TGTGCCAGCAGTTTAGTCGGTGGGTCTTGGGATACGCAGTATTTT. Its translation: CASSLVGGSWDTQYF.

This clonotype was seen more than once but under ten times. The CDR3 here is CASSLRDTNSPLHF. CDR3 DNA: TGTGCCAGCAGCCTGCGGGACACAAATTCACCCCTCCACTTT. This sequence joins TRBV3-1 and TRBJ1-6, with D possibly being TRBD1 (6 bases). CDR1 and CDR2 from the germline V gene are LGHDT and YNNKEL (reference sequence). The CDR3 totals 14 residues. The V and J ends lost 4 bases and 7 bases respectively, with 11 bases between them.

The chain couples TRBV3-1 to TRBJ1-1, with D unresolved. This CDR3 spans 15 amino acids. The V gene's germline CDR1 is LGHDT and CDR2 YNNKEL (reference sequence). V was pared by 2 bases and J by 0 bases, with 10 bases between. The CDR3 bases are TGTGCCAGCAGCCAATTGTACGAGATGAACACTGAAGCTTTCTTT. It yields the protein CASSQLYEMNTEAFF. The complete variable domain, with remaining parts taken from reference TRBV3-1 and TRBJ1-1, reads DTAVSQTPKYLVTQMGNDKSIKCEQNLGHDTMYWYKQDSKKFLKIMFSYNNKELIINETVPNRFSPKSPDKAHLNLHINSLELGDSAVYFCASSQLYEMNTEAFFGQGTRLTVV.

The chain recombines TRBV2 with TRBJ2-3; possible D gene TRBD2, 5 bases. Trimming stripped 8 bases from V and 0 bases from J, with 12 bases between. This CDR3 has 14 amino acids. The germline V gene has CDR1 SNHLY and CDR2 FYNNEI. In nucleotides, the CDR3 is TGTGCCAGCTTAGGACTGTCTAGCACAGATACGCAGTATTTT. Protein sequence: CASLGLSSTDTQYF.

This clonotype was recorded once. This chain links TRBV29-1 with TRBJ2-4; D not certain. Deletions cut 3 bases from V and 3 bases from J, with 12 bases between. Germline values: CDR1 SQVTM, CDR2 ANQGSEA. CDR3 length equals 14 residues. CDR3 DNA: TGCAGCGTTGAGATCGGTCCGATCAAAAACATTCAGTACTTC. Protein: CSVEIGPIKNIQYF. Full variable domain (rest looked up from reference TRBV29-1 and TRBJ2-4): SAVISQKPSRDICQRGTSLTIQCQVDSQVTMMFWYRQQPGQSLTLIATANQGSEATYESGFVIDKFPISRPNLTFSTLTVSNMSPEDSSIYLCSVEIGPIKNIQYFGAGTRLSVL.